This T cell receptor beta chain was retrieved from a study of T cell changes during pregnancy in multiple sclerosis. This CDR3 has 18 residues. The V end lost 7 bases, the J end lost 4 bases, and 28 bases lay between the germline ends. Per the germline V gene, CDR1 is MDHEN and CDR2 is SYDVKM. Sequenced by immunoSEQ multiplex PCR; TCRdb stores in-frame clones only, minus some. The sample lists about 83,000 clones; 90% to 95% were seen once. The rearrangement links TRBV28 to TRBJ2-5, with a possible D match to TRBD2 (6 bases). This TCR was sampled from a female donor with multiple sclerosis, enrolled in a pregnancy study. The specimen was peripheral blood, collected in the second trimester of pregnancy. The CDR3 sequence is CASNLFLLLTWEAETQYF. The CDR3, as DNA: TGTGCCAGCAACCTTTTTCTTCTTCTGACTTGGGAGGCAGAGACCCAGTACTTC.